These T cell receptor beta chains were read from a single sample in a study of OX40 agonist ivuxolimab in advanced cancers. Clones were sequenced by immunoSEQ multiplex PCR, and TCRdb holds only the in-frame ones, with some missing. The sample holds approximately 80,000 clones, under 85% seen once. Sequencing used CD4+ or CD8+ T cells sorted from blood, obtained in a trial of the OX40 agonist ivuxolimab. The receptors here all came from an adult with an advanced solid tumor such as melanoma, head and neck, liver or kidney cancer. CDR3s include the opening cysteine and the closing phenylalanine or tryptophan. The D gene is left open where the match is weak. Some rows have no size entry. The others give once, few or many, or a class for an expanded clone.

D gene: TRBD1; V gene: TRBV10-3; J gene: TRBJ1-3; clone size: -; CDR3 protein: CAISVDRDGNTIYF; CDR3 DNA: TGTGCCATCAGCGTTGACAGGGACGGAAACACCATATATTTT
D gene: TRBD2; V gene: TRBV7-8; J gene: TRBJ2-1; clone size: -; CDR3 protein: CASRGSGSLSLGEQFF; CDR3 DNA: TGTGCCAGCAGGGGGAGCGGGAGTCTTTCACTGGGTGAGCAGTTCTTC
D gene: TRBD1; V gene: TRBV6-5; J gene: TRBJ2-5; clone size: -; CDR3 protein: CATVRQGVPETQYF; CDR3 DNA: TGTGCCACCGTAAGACAGGGGGTCCCAGAGACCCAGTACTTC
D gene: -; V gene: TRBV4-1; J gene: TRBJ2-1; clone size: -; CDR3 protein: CASSHASANSYNEQFF; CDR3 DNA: TGCGCCAGCAGCCATGCTAGCGCCAACTCCTACAATGAGCAGTTCTTC
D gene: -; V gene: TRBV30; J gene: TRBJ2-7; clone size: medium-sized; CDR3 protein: CAWRGSLYEQYF; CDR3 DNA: TGTGCCTGGAGGGGCAGTCTCTACGAGCAGTACTTC
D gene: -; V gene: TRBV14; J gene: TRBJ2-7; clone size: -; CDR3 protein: CASSPQVLYEQYF; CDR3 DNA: TGTGCCAGCAGCCCCCAGGTCCTCTACGAGCAGTACTTC
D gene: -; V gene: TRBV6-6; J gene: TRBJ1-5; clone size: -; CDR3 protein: CASKVFGGPQPQHF; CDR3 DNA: TGTGCCAGCAAGGTGTTCGGGGGTCCCCAGCCCCAGCATTTT
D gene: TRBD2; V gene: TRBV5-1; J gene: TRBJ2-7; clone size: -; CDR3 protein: CASSSGLAEPQDEQYF; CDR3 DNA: TGCGCCAGCAGCTCGGGACTAGCGGAGCCCCAGGACGAGCAGTACTTC
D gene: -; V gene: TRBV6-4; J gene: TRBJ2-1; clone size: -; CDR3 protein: CASSVGQGFYNEQFF; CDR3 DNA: TGTGCCAGCAGTGTGGGTCAGGGATTCTACAATGAGCAGTTCTTC
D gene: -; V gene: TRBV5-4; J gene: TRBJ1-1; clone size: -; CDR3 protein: CASSFMNTEAFF; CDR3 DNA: TGTGCCAGCAGCTTTATGAACACTGAAGCTTTCTTT